This section outlines one T cell receptor (beta chain) sequence together with its context. These data originate in a study of blood T cell repertoires in COVID-19. On the study more broadly: The United States, Italy and Spain provided the acute and convalescent COVID-19 samples. Sample material is recorded as cDNA or gDNA derived from T cells, B-cell-depleted T cells, or PBMCs.

Method: immunoSEQ multiplex PCR; TCRdb's copy keeps in-frame clones and lacks some. The table lists around 150,000 clones, approximately 86% of them singletons. Germline V lookup: CDR1 SGDLS, CDR2 YYNGEE. The CDR3 consists of 15 residues. V gave up 4 bases and J gave up 2 bases; unmatched junction bases: 8. This chain joins TRBV9 and TRBJ2-5; 7 bases are a match to TRBD2. This clonotype originated in an older woman with active or convalescent COVID-19. Specimen: peripheral blood. As DNA, the CDR3 is TGTGCCAGCAGCCCAAGTGTGGGGGGGCAAGAGACCCAGTACTTC. This sequence encodes CASSPSVGGQETQYF.